Presented here are 14 T cell receptor beta chains from one specimen sequenced in a study of early T cells in non-severe SARS-CoV-2 infection. Via MiXCR, TCRdb re-called the 5' RACE reads, giving one row per CDR3 protein. The table includes roughly 51,000 distinct CDR3 sequences, 6.5% detected once. The material sequenced was whole blood, taken at baseline. Receptor source: an adult who was a healthcare worker with PCR-confirmed SARS-CoV-2 infection or an uninfected control (not recorded which).

This clonotype has a count of ten or more. The CDR3: CASSLGGDGVKNIQYF. In DNA, the CDR3 is TGTGCCAGCAGCTTAGGAGGAGATGGGGTGAAAAACATTCAGTACTTC. This chain connects TRBV7-9 to TRBJ2-4; D ambiguous. Germline V lookup: CDR1 SEHNR, CDR2 FQNEAQ (reference sequence). Trimming removed 1 base from V and 4 bases from J, with 14 bases in between. The CDR3 consists of 16 residues.

This clonotype was detected ten times or more. The rearrangement joins TRBV20-1 to TRBJ1-1; D is unclear. CDR1 and CDR2 (germline): DFQATT, SNEGSKA (reference sequence). V was cut by 3 bases and J by 0 bases, with 17 bases left in between. CDR3 length equals 16 residues. The CDR3 DNA reads as TGCAGTGCTAGTCCCGGCGGGCAGAGGCTGAACACTGAAGCTTTCTTT. Its translation: CSASPGGQRLNTEAFF.

Concerning this clonotype: Just one base apart from a much larger clone, this may be a read error. The chain links TRBV20-1 to TRBJ1-2; 9 positions match TRBD1. Trimming took 3 bases from V and 8 from J; bases not matched to a gene: 7. CDR3 length: 13 residues. The V gene's germline CDR1 is DFQATT and CDR2 SNEGSKA (reference sequence). In DNA form, the CDR3 reads TGCAGTGCTAGTTCGAGGGACAGGGTAGGCTACACCTTC. It codes for CSASSRDRVGYTF.

V is TRBV2 and J is TRBJ2-7; no firm D call. Looked up from germline, CDR1 is SNHLY and CDR2 is FYNNEI. Trimming removed 5 bases at V and 2 bases at J, with 7 bases between. This CDR3 contains 12 residues. For the CDR3, the DNA is TGTGCCAGCAGTCTCCTCCCCTACGAGCAGTACTTC. This translates into CASSLLPYEQYF. The variable domain in full, completed from reference TRBV2 and TRBJ2-7, reads EPEVTQTPSHQVTQMGQEVILRCVPISNHLYFYWYRQILGQKVEFLVSFYNNEISEKSEIFDDQFSVERPDGSNFTLKIRSTKLEDSAMYFCASSLLPYEQYFGPGTRLTVT.

With respect to this clonotype: It may be a read error: a sequence one base away is much more abundant. The chain links TRBV5-1 to TRBJ1-2; possible D gene TRBD1, 5 bases. CDR3 length equals 16 residues. The germline V gene encodes CDR1 SGHRS and CDR2 YFSETQ. CDR3 nucleotide sequence: TGCGCCAGCAGCTTGGTGGCAGGGCCTCCTAACTATGACTACACCTTC. This encodes CASSLVAGPPNYDYTF.

The V and J genes are TRBV7-2 and TRBJ2-1; 9 positions match TRBD2. V was pared by 1 base and J by 7 bases, with 5 bases of the junction left unmatched. The germline V gene encodes CDR1 SGHTA and CDR2 FQGNSA. There are 15 residues in the CDR3. The CDR3 coding sequence is TGTGCCAGCAGCTTAGTCAGCGGGGGGAGGAATGAGCAGTTCTTC. Its translation: CASSLVSGGRNEQFF.

The chain's CDR3 is CASISPGALTHEQYF. The CDR3 DNA reads as TGTGCCAGCATCTCTCCGGGGGCCCTGACCCACGAGCAGTACTTC. V and J are TRBV2 and TRBJ2-7; D tentatively reads TRBD1 or TRBD2 (6 bases each). Trimming cost V 7 bases and J 5 bases, with 21 bases left between them. Germline-derived CDR1 and CDR2 are SNHLY and FYNNEI. This CDR3 spans 15 amino acids.

This clonotype was recorded at least ten times. The V and J genes are TRBV5-3 and TRBJ1-3; D may be TRBD1 (6 bases). TRBV5-3 qualifies as an ORF whose function is uncertain. The CDR3 has 15 amino acids. V dropped 3 bases and J dropped 1 base, with 11 bases sitting between them. The CDR3: CARSYGGPSGNTIYF. CDR3 bases: TGTGCCAGAAGCTATGGGGGGCCATCTGGAAACACCATATATTTT.

The V call is TRBV6-6, the J call TRBJ1-5, with no clear D. In germline, CDR1 is MNHNY, CDR2 SVGAGI (reference sequence). Trimming stripped 7 bases from V and 6 bases from J, with 10 bases between. This CDR3 region has 12 residues. The CDR3 loop reads CASTLPGQPQHF. The CDR3 DNA sequence: TGTGCCAGCACCTTACCGGGTCAGCCCCAGCATTTT.

This clonotype has just a few counts. The chain is built from TRBV6-2 or TRBV6-3 and TRBJ2-2; 10 bases align to TRBD1. V gave up 2 bases and J gave up 5 bases; unmatched junction bases: 14. Germline V gene data show CDR1 as MNHEY and CDR2 as SVGEGT. The CDR3 spans 19 residues. CDR3 in amino acids: CASSYRPGTGVALTGELFF. For the CDR3, the DNA is TGTGCCAGCAGTTACCGTCCCGGGACAGGGGTTGCTTTGACCGGGGAGCTGTTTTTT.

The chain couples TRBV6-2 or TRBV6-3 to TRBJ2-1; D ambiguous. The V gene lost 2 bases and the J gene lost 7 bases, with 6 bases spanning the gap. This CDR3 is 12 amino acids long. The germline CDR1 and CDR2 sequences are MNHEY and SVGEGT. This chain's CDR3 is CASSYTQNEQFF. In nucleotides, the CDR3 is TGTGCCAGCAGTTACACTCAAAATGAGCAGTTCTTC.

This clonotype was found many times. The chain combines TRBV12-3 or TRBV12-4 with TRBJ2-3; D is unclear. The CDR3 runs to 13 residues. The V end was cut by 8 bases, the J end by 1 base, with 10 bases between. For the CDR3, the DNA is TGTGCCAGCGGTACTGGGGGCACAGATACGCAGTATTTT. Residues: CASGTGGTDTQYF.

This clonotype was counted at least ten times. The rearrangement uses TRBV6-6 and TRBJ1-4; 8 positions match TRBD1. V gave up 2 bases and J gave up 0 bases; unmatched junction bases: 2. The germline V gene encodes CDR1 MNHNY and CDR2 SVGAGI (reference sequence). The CDR3 runs to 16 residues. In DNA, the CDR3 is TGTGCCAGCAGTTACAACAGGGGGGCAACTAATGAAAAACTGTTTTTT. The encoded protein is CASSYNRGATNEKLFF.

There are a few counts of this clonotype. This chain uses TRBV7-9 with TRBJ1-4, with a weak D call TRBD1 (6 bases). Trimming took off 3 bases at V and 3 bases at J, with 14 bases between the two ends. CDR1 and CDR2 (germline): SEHNR, FQNEAQ (reference sequence). The length of the CDR3 is 16 residues. CDR3 protein: CASSLGRGISNEKLFF. For the CDR3, the DNA is TGTGCCAGCAGCTTGGGGAGGGGGATTTCTAATGAAAAACTGTTTTTT.